This is a list of T cell receptor beta chains from one sample in a study of cytomegalovirus exposure and HLA in healthy donors. Produced via immunoSEQ multiplex PCR; TCRdb's table is partial and in-frame only. Here the sample spans under 150,000 clones, less than 9.5% being singletons. Source material: PBMCs. Receptor source: a male donor in good health and CMV-seronegative. Each CDR3 is given with its conserved first and last residue. Each record gives: CDR3 protein, CDR3 DNA, clone size, V gene, J gene, D gene, CDR3 length. A D gene is named only where the DNA matches it firmly. Part of the rows lack a size; the others show once, few, many or a class for expanded clones.

cdr3_aa: CASSPTGGANTGELFF
cdr3_nt: TGTGCCAGCTCACCAACGGGCGGGGCGAACACCGGGGAGCTGTTTTTT
clone_size: .
v_call: TRBV18
j_call: TRBJ2-2
d_call: .
cdr3_length: 16

cdr3_aa: CASSLWTGGCNQPQHF
cdr3_nt: TGTGCCAGCAGCTTATGGACAGGGGGTTGCAATCAGCCCCAGCATTTT
clone_size: .
v_call: TRBV11-3
j_call: TRBJ1-5
d_call: TRBD1
cdr3_length: 16

cdr3_aa: CASSLHGRAVDEQFF
cdr3_nt: TGCGCCAGCAGCTTGCACGGGAGGGCCGTCGATGAGCAGTTCTTC
clone_size: few
v_call: TRBV5-1
j_call: TRBJ2-1
d_call: TRBD2
cdr3_length: 15

cdr3_aa: CASSSQQGAEVHGYTF
cdr3_nt: TGCGCCAGCAGCTCACAACAGGGGGCGGAGGTGCACGGCTACACCTTC
clone_size: .
v_call: TRBV4-1
j_call: TRBJ1-2
d_call: TRBD1
cdr3_length: 16

cdr3_aa: CASTLAGEGYEQFF
cdr3_nt: TGTGCCAGCACCCTAGCGGGGGAAGGCTATGAGCAGTTCTTC
clone_size: .
v_call: TRBV9
j_call: TRBJ2-1
d_call: TRBD2
cdr3_length: 14

cdr3_aa: CASSRTGETNYGYTF
cdr3_nt: TGTGCCAGCAGCCGAACAGGGGAGACTAACTATGGCTACACCTTC
clone_size: .
v_call: TRBV7-2
j_call: TRBJ1-2
d_call: TRBD1
cdr3_length: 15

cdr3_aa: CASSWDRAAYNEQFF
cdr3_nt: TGTGCCAGCAGCTGGGACAGGGCTGCCTACAATGAGCAGTTCTTC
clone_size: .
v_call: TRBV5-6
j_call: TRBJ2-1
d_call: TRBD1
cdr3_length: 15

cdr3_aa: CASSSPGNTEAFF
cdr3_nt: TGTGCCAGCAGCTCCCCGGGGAACACTGAAGCTTTCTTT
clone_size: .
v_call: TRBV28
j_call: TRBJ1-1
d_call: .
cdr3_length: 13

cdr3_aa: CASSPRTGAGEQFF
cdr3_nt: TGTGCCAGCAGCCCCCGGACAGGGGCGGGTGAGCAGTTCTTC
clone_size: few
v_call: TRBV9
j_call: TRBJ2-1
d_call: TRBD1
cdr3_length: 14

cdr3_aa: CASSIGTGVGDTQYF
cdr3_nt: TGTGCCAGTAGTATAGGGACAGGGGTTGGAGATACGCAGTATTTT
clone_size: .
v_call: TRBV19
j_call: TRBJ2-3
d_call: TRBD1
cdr3_length: 15

cdr3_aa: CASSFTGTSGKNEQFF
cdr3_nt: TGTGCCAGCAGTTTTACCGGGACTAGCGGGAAAAATGAGCAGTTCTTC
clone_size: .
v_call: TRBV28
j_call: TRBJ2-1
d_call: TRBD2
cdr3_length: 16

cdr3_aa: CASTSGGFHEQYF
cdr3_nt: TGTGCCTCTACTTCGGGAGGGTTCCACGAGCAGTACTTC
clone_size: few
v_call: TRBV28
j_call: TRBJ2-7
d_call: TRBD2
cdr3_length: 13

cdr3_aa: CATSPIDGLTNYGYTF
cdr3_nt: TGTGCCACCAGCCCGATTGACGGGTTAACTAATTATGGCTACACCTTC
clone_size: few
v_call: TRBV15
j_call: TRBJ1-2
d_call: .
cdr3_length: 16

cdr3_aa: CSVKRGSGQGGYEQYF
cdr3_nt: TGCAGCGTGAAGAGGGGTTCGGGACAGGGGGGCTACGAGCAGTACTTC
clone_size: many
v_call: TRBV29-1
j_call: TRBJ2-7
d_call: TRBD1
cdr3_length: 16

cdr3_aa: CASSFQPVGARSTEAFF
cdr3_nt: TGTGCCAGCAGCTTCCAACCCGTGGGGGCGCGGAGCACTGAAGCTTTCTTT
clone_size: .
v_call: TRBV7-9
j_call: TRBJ1-1
d_call: .
cdr3_length: 17

cdr3_aa: CASSLLRTDTQYF
cdr3_nt: TGTGCCAGCAGTTTACTTCGCACAGATACGCAGTATTTT
clone_size: few
v_call: TRBV28
j_call: TRBJ2-3
d_call: .
cdr3_length: 13

cdr3_aa: CAGRTAFNQPQHF
cdr3_nt: TGTGCCGGAAGGACAGCGTTCAATCAGCCCCAGCATTTT
clone_size: .
v_call: TRBV28
j_call: TRBJ1-5
d_call: .
cdr3_length: 13

cdr3_aa: CASSPPRDTGELFF
cdr3_nt: TGTGCCAGCAGCCCCCCCCGGGACACCGGGGAGCTGTTTTTT
clone_size: .
v_call: TRBV7-2
j_call: TRBJ2-2
d_call: .
cdr3_length: 14

cdr3_aa: CASSQGLRNTEAFF
cdr3_nt: TGCGCCAGCAGCCAAGGACTGAGGAACACTGAAGCTTTCTTT
clone_size: .
v_call: TRBV4-3
j_call: TRBJ1-1
d_call: .
cdr3_length: 14

cdr3_aa: CASSLRTGWQETQYF
cdr3_nt: TGTGCCAGCAGTTTACGAACGGGGTGGCAAGAGACCCAGTACTTC
clone_size: few
v_call: TRBV27
j_call: TRBJ2-5
d_call: .
cdr3_length: 15

cdr3_aa: CSGSGVREQYF
cdr3_nt: TGCAGTGGGAGCGGGGTTAGGGAGCAGTACTTC
clone_size: .
v_call: TRBV20-1
j_call: TRBJ2-7
d_call: TRBD2
cdr3_length: 11

cdr3_aa: CASSPDRGRGYGYTF
cdr3_nt: TGCGCCAGCAGCCCAGACAGGGGGCGGGGGTATGGCTACACCTTC
clone_size: .
v_call: TRBV4-3
j_call: TRBJ1-2
d_call: TRBD1
cdr3_length: 15

cdr3_aa: CASSQDRAINTEAFF
cdr3_nt: TGTGCCAGCAGCCAGGACAGGGCAATAAACACTGAAGCTTTCTTT
clone_size: few
v_call: TRBV6-6
j_call: TRBJ1-1
d_call: TRBD1
cdr3_length: 15

cdr3_aa: CASREGLAGADTQYF
cdr3_nt: TGTGCCAGCAGGGAAGGTTTGGCGGGCGCAGATACGCAGTATTTT
clone_size: few
v_call: TRBV6-1
j_call: TRBJ2-3
d_call: .
cdr3_length: 15

cdr3_aa: CASSSPAGAYEQYF
cdr3_nt: TGTGCCAGCTCAAGCCCAGCGGGAGCCTACGAGCAGTACTTC
clone_size: .
v_call: TRBV18
j_call: TRBJ2-7
d_call: TRBD2
cdr3_length: 14

cdr3_aa: CASRSRGGGPTEAFF
cdr3_nt: TGTGCCAGTAGATCACGGGGGGGAGGCCCGACTGAAGCTTTCTTT
clone_size: .
v_call: TRBV19
j_call: TRBJ1-1
d_call: .
cdr3_length: 15

cdr3_aa: CAISPSSYEQYF
cdr3_nt: TGTGCCATCAGCCCGAGCTCCTACGAGCAGTACTTC
clone_size: .
v_call: TRBV10-3
j_call: TRBJ2-7
d_call: .
cdr3_length: 12

cdr3_aa: CASSYLGTSNEQFF
cdr3_nt: TGTGCCAGCAGTTACCTCGGGACTAGCAACGAGCAGTTCTTC
clone_size: few
v_call: TRBV27
j_call: TRBJ2-1
d_call: TRBD2
cdr3_length: 14